What follows are 21 T cell receptor beta chains derived from one specimen sequenced in a study of CD8+CD57+ T cells in acquired aplastic anemia. The study profiled TCR beta VDJ and CDR3 using genomic DNA as template. Each CDR3 protein gets one entry after TCRdb re-called the reads with MiXCR. This sample carries some 150,000 distinct CDR3 sequences, 40% to 45% of them seen once, and the ten largest clones take less than 8.5%. The specimen sequenced was sorted CD4+, CD8+, or CD8+CD57+ T cells (not recorded which) from PBMCs. These receptors came from a human donor in good health, serving as a control.

This clonotype was observed once. The chain combines TRBV7-2 with TRBJ1-1; 9 bases map to TRBD1. This CDR3 comprises 12 residues. The V gene end was trimmed by 4 bases and the J gene end by 8 bases; junction bases not matched to a gene: 2. CDR1 SGHTA and CDR2 FQGNSA come from the germline V gene. The CDR3 reads CASSYGQGEAFF. The CDR3 DNA reads as TGTGCCAGCAGCTACGGACAGGGGGAAGCTTTCTTT.

The genes are TRBV11-2 and TRBJ1-4, with D possibly TRBD1 on 5 matching bases. CDR3 size: 16 residues. Trimming took off 2 bases at V and 8 bases at J, with 18 bases between the two ends. Germline assignment: CDR1 SGHAT and CDR2 FQNNGV. Here the CDR3 DNA reads TGTGCCAGCAGCTTATATTTGGTCGGACAAGGGGAAAAACTGTTTTTT. This encodes CASSLYLVGQGEKLFF.

This chain connects TRBV11-1 to TRBJ2-1; 8 bases line up with TRBD1. The CDR3 covers 20 residues. V shed 5 bases, J shed 0 bases, and the junction held 18 bases outside the gene matches. Germline V CDR1 and CDR2: SGHAT, FQDESV (reference sequence). CDR3 nucleotides: TGTGCCAGCAGCGGCGACAGGGGCCCCCATAAAATGAGCTCCTACAATGAGCAGTTCTTC. This encodes CASSGDRGPHKMSSYNEQFF.

V usage is TRBV6-1 and J usage is TRBJ1-1; D is uncertain. The CDR3 covers 14 residues. Looked up from germline, CDR1 is MNHNS and CDR2 is SASEGT. Trimming shortened V by 6 bases and J by 1 base, and 12 bases separated the two germline ends. CDR3 DNA sequence: TGTGCCAGCAGCCCTGGAAGGGCGAACACTGAAGCTTTCTTT. Protein: CASSPGRANTEAFF.

There are many counts of this clonotype. This chain links TRBV20-1 with TRBJ2-3; D is uncertain. V was trimmed by 8 bases and J by 2 bases, leaving 14 bases between them. CDR3 length: 13 amino acids. Germline values: CDR1 DFQATT, CDR2 SNEGSKA (reference sequence). In DNA form, the CDR3 reads TGCAGTCTAAAAAGCCAGCTCACAGATACGCAGTATTTT. The encoded protein is CSLKSQLTDTQYF.

This clonotype was counted between two and nine times. Relative to the germline gene, one junction end is altered; a read error may explain this. This sequence joins TRBV7-6 and TRBJ2-1, with 12 bases fitting TRBD1. The CDR3 has 17 residues. Looked up from germline, CDR1 is SGHVS and CDR2 is FNYEAQ. The CDR3 nucleotides are TGTGCCAGCAGCTTGGCGCTGGGGACAGGGGGCCGGGATGAGCAGCTCTTC. Translated, it gives CASSLALGTGGRDEQLF.

This clonotype was counted once. The rearrangement joins TRBV7-6 to TRBJ2-7, with 12 bases identical to TRBD2. CDR1 and CDR2 from the germline V gene are SGHVS and FNYEAQ. CDR3 length: 15 amino acids. J gave up 3 bases and V 5 bases, and 5 bases lay outside the gene matches. The CDR3 loop reads CASSEGLAGNYEQYF. In DNA form, the CDR3 reads TGTGCCAGCAGCGAAGGACTAGCGGGGAACTACGAGCAGTACTTC.

V usage is TRBV15 and J usage is TRBJ1-1, with no clear D. This CDR3 contains 14 residues. Germline CDR1 LNHNV, CDR2 YYDKDF (reference sequence). The V gene lost 0 bases and the J gene lost 1 base, with 6 bases spanning the gap. The CDR3 here is CATSRDWGNTEAFF. CDR3 sequence (DNA): TGTGCCACCAGCAGAGATTGGGGGAACACTGAAGCTTTCTTT. Full variable domain (rest looked up from reference TRBV15 and TRBJ1-1): DAMVIQNPRYQVTQFGKPVTLSCSQTLNHNVMYWYQQKSSQAPKLLFHYYDKDFNNEADTPDNFQSRRPNTSFCFLDIRSPGLGDTAMYLCATSRDWGNTEAFFGQGTRLTVV.

This chain connects TRBV5-8 to TRBJ1-5; D is perhaps TRBD1 (6 bases). CDR1 and CDR2 (germline): SGHTS, YDEGEE. This CDR3 region has 15 residues. V was cut by 2 bases and J by 2 bases, with 11 bases left in between. The CDR3 is CASSLGGTGNQPQHF. The CDR3 bases are TGTGCCAGCAGCTTAGGGGGGACGGGCAATCAGCCCCAGCATTTT.

This clonotype was recorded many times. This chain uses TRBV14 with TRBJ1-6; tentative D call: TRBD1 (5 bases). Trimming pared 5 bases from V and 10 bases from J, leaving 15 bases between. The CDR3 sequence is 14 residues long. Germline CDR1 reads SGHDN; CDR2 reads FVKESK. Written as DNA, the CDR3 is TGTGCCAGCAGCGCCCAGGGACTTGGGTCACCCCTCCACTTT. It encodes CASSAQGLGSPLHF.

The chain joins TRBV24-1 to TRBJ2-7; 9 bases align to TRBD1. The CDR3 sequence is 12 residues long. CDR1 is KGHDR and CDR2 is SFDVKD in the germline V gene. V lost 9 bases to trimming and J lost 7 bases; unmatched junction nucleotides: 6. The CDR3 region is CATGTGWLEQYF. The CDR3 DNA is TGTGCCACCGGGACAGGGTGGTTGGAGCAGTACTTC.

At least ten counts were recorded for this clonotype. The DNA of the CDR3 is TGCGCCAGCAGCACCTGGACTCGCGGCCCACACAATGAGCAGTTCTTC. Translating gives CASSTWTRGPHNEQFF. The genes are TRBV5-1 and TRBJ2-1; perhaps TRBD2 as D (5 bases). The CDR3 totals 16 residues. Germline loops: CDR1 SGHRS, CDR2 YFSETQ. V was shortened by 4 bases and J by 5 bases, with 19 bases between the two germline ends.

The table lists this clonotype with many counts. This chain links TRBV5-4 with TRBJ1-1; tentatively, D is TRBD1 (6 bases). This CDR3 has 14 residues. The germline CDR1 and CDR2 sequences are SGHNT and YYREEE (reference sequence). Trimming took 2 bases from V and 8 from J, leaving 16 bases between them. The CDR3 bases are TGTGCCAGCAGCTTTGTGGCAGGGGAGAGGGAAGCTTTCTTT. This gives the protein CASSFVAGEREAFF.

Only one count was recorded for this clonotype. This sequence joins TRBV2 and TRBJ2-1; D gene uncertain. V was trimmed by 6 bases and J by 0 bases, leaving 12 bases between them. Germline V lookup: CDR1 SNHLY, CDR2 FYNNEI. The CDR3 has 15 residues. The CDR3 here is CASSLSASSYNEQFF. In DNA, the CDR3 is TGTGCCAGCAGCCTCTCTGCGAGCTCCTACAATGAGCAGTTCTTC.

This clonotype was seen repeatedly, ten times or more. V and J are TRBV3-1 and TRBJ2-7; D not certain. This CDR3 is 13 amino acids long. Between the trimmed V and J ends, which lost 1 base and 5 bases, there was a span of 9 bases. The germline V gene encodes CDR1 LGHDT and CDR2 YNNKEL (reference sequence). CDR3 nucleotide sequence: TGTGCCAGCAGCCAAGGCACTGTAAACGAGCAGTACTTC. This codes for CASSQGTVNEQYF.

A remark on this clonotype: Likely a read error: the CDR3 ends without its conserved phenylalanine or tryptophan. The chain recombines TRBV5-4 with TRBJ2-1; 7 bases agree with TRBD2. J lost 5 bases, V lost 2 bases, and 7 bases had no gene match. CDR1 and CDR2 from the germline V gene are SGHNT and YYREEE (reference sequence). This CDR3 region has 15 residues. The CDR3 nucleotides read TGTGCCAGCAGCTTTTCGAGCGGGATCAACAATGAGCAGTTCCTC. It specifies CASSFSSGINNEQFL.

CDR3 sequence: CASSETGVSYEQYF. The DNA of the CDR3 is TGTGCCAGCAGTGAGACGGGGGTCTCCTACGAGCAGTACTTC. The V and J genes are TRBV25-1 and TRBJ2-7; weak D call: TRBD2 (6 bases). Trimming pared 3 bases from V and 0 bases from J, leaving 9 bases between. The CDR3 has 14 residues. The V gene's germline CDR1 is MGHDK and CDR2 SYGVNS.

The table lists this clonotype with many counts. This rearrangement joins TRBV11-3 to TRBJ2-5; TRBD1 or TRBD2 may be the D gene (5 bases each). From germline, CDR1 is SGHNT and CDR2 YENEEA. V lost 3 bases to trimming and J lost 2 bases, with 16 bases between them. The CDR3 has 16 amino acids. The CDR3 protein is CASSFGASRYQETQYF. The CDR3, as DNA: TGTGCCAGCAGCTTTGGGGCTAGCCGTTATCAAGAGACCCAGTACTTC.

Points on this clonotype: With a much larger clone just one base away, this may be a read error. This sequence joins TRBV20-1 and TRBJ1-1; 8 bases line up with TRBD1. Germline loops: CDR1 DFQATT, CDR2 SNEGSKA (reference sequence). The CDR3 is 15 amino acids. For the CDR3, the DNA is TGCAGTGCTAGAGGGGGACAGGCAGTGAACACTGAAGCTCTCTTT. The encoded protein is CSARGGQAVNTEALF.

This chain's CDR3 is CASSGPGRGSGNTIYF. The CDR3 DNA sequence: TGTGCCAGCAGTGGACCCGGACGGGGCTCTGGAAACACCATATATTTT. The chain carries TRBV25-1 and TRBJ1-3, with D unresolved. Trimming took off 4 bases at V and 0 bases at J, with 13 bases between the two ends. Germline loops: CDR1 MGHDK, CDR2 SYGVNS. CDR3 length equals 16 residues.

This chain joins TRBV9 and TRBJ1-3, with 8 nucleotides matching TRBD1. Germline CDR1 is SGDLS and CDR2 is YYNGEE. There are 16 residues in the CDR3. V dropped 2 bases and J dropped 4; count of bases not matched to a gene: 8. The CDR3 coding sequence is TGTGCCAGCAGCGTTTCGGACAGGGCCTCAGGAAACACCATATATTTT. It yields the protein CASSVSDRASGNTIYF.